What follows describes a single T cell receptor (beta chain). Its specific antigen is unknown. No qualities accompany the bases; no much larger clone lies one base away. The data stem from a study of circulating tumor DNA in untreated peripheral T-cell lymphoma (dated by TCRdb to about 2021). Summary of the overall study and its limitations: Tumor-specific clonotypes were found in over 75% of patients, coming from less than 90% of baseline tissues and around 67% of baseline serum samples.

The library was obtained by the immunoSEQ multiplex PCR assay. Drawn from immuneACCESS, this table holds only the in-frame rearrangements with V and J called that TCRdb kept. Clones are partly lost; checked studies trace under half to an unresolved V gene and leave the rest unexplained. The sample has approximately 6,800 clones on record, 50% to 75% of them singletons. Clones ranked in the top ten supply around 50% of the sample. To find tumor-specific TCR clonotypes, researchers sequenced baseline tumor tissue that had been collected prior to treatment. To monitor patients with peripheral T-cell lymphoma who were getting frontline treatment on a trial, the study applied next-generation sequencing to T-cell receptor sequences. Spanning cysteine to phenylalanine, the CDR3 consists of 15 amino acids. Just the 45-base CDR3 DNA is kept, in frame starting at base 1. Trimming removed 0 bases from V and 5 bases from J, leaving 11 bases between the germline ends. The germline V gene encodes CDR1 SGHDN and CDR2 FVKESK.

The source material was tumor tissue. In this chain, TRBV14 is recombined with TRBJ2-1; the D gene cannot be resolved reliably. The sequence came from a human donor with peripheral T-cell lymphoma. CDR3 sequence: CASSQDWAYHNEQFF. In nucleotides, the sequence is TGTGCCAGCAGCCAAGACTGGGCTTACCACAATGAGCAGTTCTTC.